Below, one T cell receptor (beta chain) is given with its context. Germline CDR1 KGHSH, CDR2 LQKENI. V was clipped by 1 base and J by 7 bases, with 7 bases between them. This CDR3 has 12 residues. The data derive from a study of long-term antiretroviral therapy in people with HIV. The immunoSEQ assay was v3.0, run at survey level. Produced via immunoSEQ multiplex PCR; TCRdb's table is partial and in-frame only. The table lists 25,000 to 35,000 clones, about 86% of them singletons. The clonotype was recovered from a woman aged 25 to 39 with HIV. The chain employs TRBV18 and TRBJ1-1; D remains ambiguous. This sample comprised unsorted PBMCs, obtained 0.8 years after starting antiretroviral therapy. The CDR3 region has the DNA TGTGCCAGCTCACCACTGAACGTTGAAGCTTTCTTT. Its translation is CASSPLNVEAFF.